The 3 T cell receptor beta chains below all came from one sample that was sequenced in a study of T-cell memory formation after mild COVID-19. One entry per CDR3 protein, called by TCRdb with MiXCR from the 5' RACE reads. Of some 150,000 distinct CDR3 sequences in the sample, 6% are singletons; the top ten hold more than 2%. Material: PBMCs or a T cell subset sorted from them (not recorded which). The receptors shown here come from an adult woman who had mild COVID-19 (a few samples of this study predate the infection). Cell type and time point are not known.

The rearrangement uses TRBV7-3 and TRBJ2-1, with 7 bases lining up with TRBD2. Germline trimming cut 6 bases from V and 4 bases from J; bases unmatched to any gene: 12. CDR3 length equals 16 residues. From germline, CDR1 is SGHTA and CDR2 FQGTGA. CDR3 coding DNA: TGTGCCAGCAGTCAAAGCCGACTAGCTGGGTACAATGAGCAGTTCTTC. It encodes CASSQSRLAGYNEQFF.

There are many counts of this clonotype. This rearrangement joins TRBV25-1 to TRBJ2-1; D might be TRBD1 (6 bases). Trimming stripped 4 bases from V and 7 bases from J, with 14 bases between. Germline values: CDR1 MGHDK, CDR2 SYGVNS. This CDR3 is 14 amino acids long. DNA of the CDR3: TGTGCCAGCAGTGGTGTGACAGGAGCTAATGAGCAGTTCTTC. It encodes CASSGVTGANEQFF.

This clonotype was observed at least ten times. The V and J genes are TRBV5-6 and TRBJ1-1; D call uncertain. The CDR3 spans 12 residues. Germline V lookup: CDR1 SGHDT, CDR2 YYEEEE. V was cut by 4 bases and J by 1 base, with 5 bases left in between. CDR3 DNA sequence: TGTGCCAGCAGCACGGGGAACACTGAAGCTTTCTTT. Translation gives CASSTGNTEAFF.